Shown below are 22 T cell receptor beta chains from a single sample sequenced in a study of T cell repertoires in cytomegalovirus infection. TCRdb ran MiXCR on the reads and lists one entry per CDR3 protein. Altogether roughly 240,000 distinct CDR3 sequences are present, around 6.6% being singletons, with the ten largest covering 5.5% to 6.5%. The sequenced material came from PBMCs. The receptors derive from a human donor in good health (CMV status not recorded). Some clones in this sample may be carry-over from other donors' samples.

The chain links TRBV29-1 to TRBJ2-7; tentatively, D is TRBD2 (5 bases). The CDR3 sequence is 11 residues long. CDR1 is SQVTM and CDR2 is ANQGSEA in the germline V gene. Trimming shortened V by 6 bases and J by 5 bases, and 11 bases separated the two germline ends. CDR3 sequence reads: CSVEGLDEQYF. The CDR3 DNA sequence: TGCAGCGTCGAGGGTCTGGACGAGCAGTACTTC.

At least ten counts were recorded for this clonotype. In DNA form, the CDR3 reads TGCAGCGTTGAAGTTGTCCAAGAGACCCAGTACTTC. Translating gives CSVEVVQETQYF. The V and J genes are TRBV29-1 and TRBJ2-5; D call uncertain. V was pared by 1 base and J by 1 base, with 4 bases between. The CDR3 spans 12 residues. Germline V gene lookup returns CDR1 SQVTM and CDR2 ANQGSEA.

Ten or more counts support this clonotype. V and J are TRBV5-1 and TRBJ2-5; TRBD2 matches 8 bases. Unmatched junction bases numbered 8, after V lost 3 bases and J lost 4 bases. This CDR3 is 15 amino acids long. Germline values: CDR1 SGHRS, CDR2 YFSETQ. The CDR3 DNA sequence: TGCGCCAGCAGCTCTCTGGACAGCGGGGGAGAGACCCAGTACTTC. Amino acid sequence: CASSSLDSGGETQYF.

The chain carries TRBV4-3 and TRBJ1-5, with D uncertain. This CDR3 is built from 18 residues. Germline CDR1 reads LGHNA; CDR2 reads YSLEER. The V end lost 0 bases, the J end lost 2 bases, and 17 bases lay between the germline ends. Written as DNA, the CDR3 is TGCGCCAGCAGCCAAGATCTTACCTCGGGTTTACGCAATCAGCCCCAGCATTTT. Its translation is CASSQDLTSGLRNQPQHF.

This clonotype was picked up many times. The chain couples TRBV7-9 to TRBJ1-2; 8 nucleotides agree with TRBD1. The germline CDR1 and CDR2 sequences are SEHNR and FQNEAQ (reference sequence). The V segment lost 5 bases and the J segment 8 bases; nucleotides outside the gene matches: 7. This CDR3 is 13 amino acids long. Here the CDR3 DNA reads TGTGCCAGCAGCGGAACAGGGGGAGAGGGCTACACCTTC. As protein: CASSGTGGEGYTF.

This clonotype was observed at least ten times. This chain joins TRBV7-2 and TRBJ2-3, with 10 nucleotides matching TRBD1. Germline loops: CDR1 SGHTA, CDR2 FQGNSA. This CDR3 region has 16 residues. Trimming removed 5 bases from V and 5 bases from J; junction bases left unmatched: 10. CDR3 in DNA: TGTGCCAGCAGCAACTTCGGGACAGGGGTGGGAGATACGCAGTATTTT. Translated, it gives CASSNFGTGVGDTQYF. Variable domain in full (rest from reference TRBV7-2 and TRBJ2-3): GAGVSQSPSNKVTEKGKDVELRCDPISGHTALYWYRQSLGQGLEFLIYFQGNSAPDKSGLPSDRFSAERTGGSVSTLTIQRTQQEDSAVYLCASSNFGTGVGDTQYFGPGTRLTVL.

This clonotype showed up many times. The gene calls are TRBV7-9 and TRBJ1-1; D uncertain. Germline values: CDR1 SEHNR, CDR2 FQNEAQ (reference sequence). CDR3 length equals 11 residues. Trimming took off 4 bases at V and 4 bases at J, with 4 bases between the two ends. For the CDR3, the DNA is TGTGCCAGCAGCTCAATCACTGAAGCTTTCTTT. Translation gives CASSSITEAFF. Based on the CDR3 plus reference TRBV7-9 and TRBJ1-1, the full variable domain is DTGVSQNPRHKITKRGQNVTFRCDPISEHNRLYWYRQTLGQGPEFLTYFQNEAQLEKSRLLSDRFSAERPKGSFSTLEIQRTEQGDSAMYLCASSSITEAFFGQGTRLTVV.

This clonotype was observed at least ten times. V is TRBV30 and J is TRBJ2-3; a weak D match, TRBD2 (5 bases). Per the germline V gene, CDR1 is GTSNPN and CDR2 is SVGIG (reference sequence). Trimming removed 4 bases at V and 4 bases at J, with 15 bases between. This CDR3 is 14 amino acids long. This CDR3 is CAWMGAEEADTQYF. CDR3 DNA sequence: TGTGCCTGGATGGGCGCGGAGGAAGCAGATACGCAGTATTTT.

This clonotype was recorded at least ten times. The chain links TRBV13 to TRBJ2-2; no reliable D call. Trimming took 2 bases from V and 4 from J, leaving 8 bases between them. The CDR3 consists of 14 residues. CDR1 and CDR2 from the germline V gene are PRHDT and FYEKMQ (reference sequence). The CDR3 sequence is CASSLNKVTGELFF. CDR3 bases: TGTGCCAGCAGCTTAAATAAAGTCACCGGGGAGCTGTTTTTT.

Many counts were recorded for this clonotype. CDR3 in amino acids: CSAREMTSGGSAQYF. The CDR3 bases are TGCAGTGCTAGAGAAATGACTAGCGGGGGTAGCGCGCAGTACTTC. The genes are TRBV20-1 and TRBJ2-7, with TRBD2 matching 12 bases. V was clipped by 0 bases and J by 9 bases; unmatched bases: 9. The CDR3 is 15 amino acids. Germline CDR1 is DFQATT and CDR2 is SNEGSKA (reference sequence).

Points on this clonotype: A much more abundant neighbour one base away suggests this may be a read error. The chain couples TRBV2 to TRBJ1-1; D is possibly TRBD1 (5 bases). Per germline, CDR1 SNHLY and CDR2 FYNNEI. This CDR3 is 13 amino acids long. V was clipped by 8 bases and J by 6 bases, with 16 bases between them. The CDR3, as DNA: TGTGCCAGCGGCAGGGAAGGTGAGGCTGAAGCTTTCTTT. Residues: CASGREGEAEAFF.

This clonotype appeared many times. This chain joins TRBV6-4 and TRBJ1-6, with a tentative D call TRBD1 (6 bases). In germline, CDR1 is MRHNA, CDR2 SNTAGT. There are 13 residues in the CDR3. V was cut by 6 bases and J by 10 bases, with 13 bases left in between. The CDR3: CASSEQGDSPLHF. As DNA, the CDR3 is TGTGCCAGCAGCGAACAGGGTGACTCACCCCTCCACTTT.

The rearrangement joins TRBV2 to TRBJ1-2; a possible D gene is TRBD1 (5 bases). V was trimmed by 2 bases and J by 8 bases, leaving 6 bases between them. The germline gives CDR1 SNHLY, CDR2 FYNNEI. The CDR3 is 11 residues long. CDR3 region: CASSEWGGYTF. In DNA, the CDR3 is TGTGCCAGCAGTGAATGGGGGGGCTACACCTTC.

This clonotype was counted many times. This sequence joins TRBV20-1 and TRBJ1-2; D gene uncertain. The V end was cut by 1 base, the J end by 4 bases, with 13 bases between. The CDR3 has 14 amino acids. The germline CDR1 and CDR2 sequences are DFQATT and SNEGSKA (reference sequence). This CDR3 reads CSARGGRTIYGYTF. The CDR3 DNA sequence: TGCAGTGCTAGAGGAGGCAGGACGATCTATGGCTACACCTTC.

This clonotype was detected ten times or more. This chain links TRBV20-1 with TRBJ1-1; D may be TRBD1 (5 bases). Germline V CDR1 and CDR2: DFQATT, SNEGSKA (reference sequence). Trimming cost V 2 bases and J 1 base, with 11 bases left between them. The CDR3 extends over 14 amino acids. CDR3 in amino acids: CSARNPGGNTEAFF. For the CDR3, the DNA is TGCAGTGCTAGAAACCCGGGGGGGAACACTGAAGCTTTCTTT.

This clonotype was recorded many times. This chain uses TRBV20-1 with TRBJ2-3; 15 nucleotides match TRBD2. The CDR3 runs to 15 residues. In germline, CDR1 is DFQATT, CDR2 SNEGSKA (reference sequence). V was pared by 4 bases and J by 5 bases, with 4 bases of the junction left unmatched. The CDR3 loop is CSAMRTSGGVDTQYF. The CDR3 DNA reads TGCAGTGCTATGAGGACTAGCGGGGGGGTAGATACGCAGTATTTT.

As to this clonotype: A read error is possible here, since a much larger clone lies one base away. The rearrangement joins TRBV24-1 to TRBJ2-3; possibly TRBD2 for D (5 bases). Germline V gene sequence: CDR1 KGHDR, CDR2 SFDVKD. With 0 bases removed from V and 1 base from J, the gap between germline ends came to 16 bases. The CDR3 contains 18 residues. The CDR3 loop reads CATSDLIRSRAGTDTQYF. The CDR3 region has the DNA TGTGCCACCAGTGATTTGATCAGGTCGAGGGCCGGCACAGATACGCAGTATTTT.

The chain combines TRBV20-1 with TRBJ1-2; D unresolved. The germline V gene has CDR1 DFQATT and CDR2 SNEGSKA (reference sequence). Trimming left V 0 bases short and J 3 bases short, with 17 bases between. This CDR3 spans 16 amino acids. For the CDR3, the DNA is TGCAGTGCTAGAGAGTGGAGGGTTGGTCCGGACTATGGCTACACCTTC. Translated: CSAREWRVGPDYGYTF.

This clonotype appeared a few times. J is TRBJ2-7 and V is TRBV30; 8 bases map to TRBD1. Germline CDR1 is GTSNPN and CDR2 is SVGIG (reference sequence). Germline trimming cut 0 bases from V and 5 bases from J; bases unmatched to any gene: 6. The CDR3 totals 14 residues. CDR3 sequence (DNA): TGTGCCTGGAGTGTACGACAGGGGTTTGACGAGCAGTACTTC. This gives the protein CAWSVRQGFDEQYF.

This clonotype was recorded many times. CDR3 bases: TGTGCCAGCACCTGGACAGGGAAAGGCTACACCTTC. This sequence encodes CASTWTGKGYTF. This chain uses TRBV7-9 with TRBJ1-2; 8 nucleotides line up with TRBD1. J was trimmed by 8 bases and V by 7 bases; bases with no gene match: 6. CDR3 size: 12 residues. CDR1 is SEHNR, CDR2 FQNEAQ, per germline (reference sequence).

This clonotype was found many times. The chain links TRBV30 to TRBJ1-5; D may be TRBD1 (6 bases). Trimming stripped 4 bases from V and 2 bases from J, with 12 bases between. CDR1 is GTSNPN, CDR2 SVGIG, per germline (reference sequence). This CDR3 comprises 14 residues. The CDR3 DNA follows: TGTGCCTGGAATGAAGCAGGGGGCAATCAGCCCCAGCATTTT. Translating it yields CAWNEAGGNQPQHF. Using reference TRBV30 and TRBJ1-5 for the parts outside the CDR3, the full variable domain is SQTIHQWPATLVQPVGSPLSLECTVEGTSNPNLYWYRQAAGRGLQLLFYSVGIGQISSEVPQNLSASRPQDRQFILSSKKLLLSDSGFYLCAWNEAGGNQPQHFGDGTRLSIL.

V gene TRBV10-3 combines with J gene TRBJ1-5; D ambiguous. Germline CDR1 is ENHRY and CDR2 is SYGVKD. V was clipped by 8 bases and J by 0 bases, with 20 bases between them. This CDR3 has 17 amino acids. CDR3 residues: CAIGNGLISSSNQPQHF. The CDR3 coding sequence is TGTGCCATCGGGAATGGACTGATTTCTTCTAGCAATCAGCCCCAGCATTTT.